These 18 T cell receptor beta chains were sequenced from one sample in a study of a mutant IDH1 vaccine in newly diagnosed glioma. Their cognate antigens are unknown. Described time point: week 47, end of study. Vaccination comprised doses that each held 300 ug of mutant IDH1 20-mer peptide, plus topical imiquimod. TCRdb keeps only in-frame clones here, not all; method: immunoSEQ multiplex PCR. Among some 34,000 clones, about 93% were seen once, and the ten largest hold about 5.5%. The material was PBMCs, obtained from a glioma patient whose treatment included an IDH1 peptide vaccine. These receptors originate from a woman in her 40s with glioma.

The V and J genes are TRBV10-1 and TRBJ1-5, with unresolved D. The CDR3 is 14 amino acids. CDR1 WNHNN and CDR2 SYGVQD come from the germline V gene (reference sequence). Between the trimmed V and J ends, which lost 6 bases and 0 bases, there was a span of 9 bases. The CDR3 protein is CASSTSSSNQPQHF. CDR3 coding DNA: TGCGCCAGCAGCACGTCAAGTAGCAATCAGCCCCAGCATTTT.

The DNA for the CDR3 is TGTGCCAGCAGTCGACAGGGGGTCAAGACCCAGTACTTC. This encodes CASSRQGVKTQYF. The chain couples TRBV2 to TRBJ2-5; 9 bases are a match to TRBD1. Germline V CDR1 and CDR2: SNHLY, FYNNEI. V lost 5 bases to trimming and J lost 6 bases; unmatched junction nucleotides: 4. The CDR3 is 13 amino acids.

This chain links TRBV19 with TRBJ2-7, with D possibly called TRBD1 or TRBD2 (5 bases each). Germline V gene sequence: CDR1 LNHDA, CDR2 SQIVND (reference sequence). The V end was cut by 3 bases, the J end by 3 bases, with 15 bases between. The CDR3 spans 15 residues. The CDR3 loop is CASSIRGQAHYEQYF. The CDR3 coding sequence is TGTGCCAGTAGTATCCGGGGCCAGGCGCACTACGAGCAGTACTTC.

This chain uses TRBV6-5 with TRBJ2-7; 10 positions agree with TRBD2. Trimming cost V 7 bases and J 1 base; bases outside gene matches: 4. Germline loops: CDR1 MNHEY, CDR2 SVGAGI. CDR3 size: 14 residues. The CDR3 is CASKRTSGSYEQYF. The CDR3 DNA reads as TGTGCCAGCAAACGGACTAGCGGATCCTACGAGCAGTACTTC.

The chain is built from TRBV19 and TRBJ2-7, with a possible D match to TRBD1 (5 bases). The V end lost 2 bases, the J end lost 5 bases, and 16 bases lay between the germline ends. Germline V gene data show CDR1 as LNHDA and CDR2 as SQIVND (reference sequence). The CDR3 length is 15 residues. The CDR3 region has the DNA TGTGCCAGTAGTATAATCGGTGAAGGGGTCCACGAGCAGTACTTC. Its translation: CASSIIGEGVHEQYF.

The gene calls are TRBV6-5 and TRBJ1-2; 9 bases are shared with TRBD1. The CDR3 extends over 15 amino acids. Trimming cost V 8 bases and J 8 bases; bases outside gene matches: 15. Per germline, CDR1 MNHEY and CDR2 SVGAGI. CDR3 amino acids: CASVGQGTPLRGYTF. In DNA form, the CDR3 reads TGTGCCAGCGTGGGACAGGGTACCCCTCTGCGAGGCTACACCTTC.

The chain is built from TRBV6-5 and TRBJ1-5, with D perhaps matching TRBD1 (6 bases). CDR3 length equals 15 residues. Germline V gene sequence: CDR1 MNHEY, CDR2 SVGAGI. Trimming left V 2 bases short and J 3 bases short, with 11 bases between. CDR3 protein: CASSYQAGANQPQHF. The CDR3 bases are TGTGCCAGCAGTTACCAGGCAGGGGCCAATCAGCCCCAGCATTTT.

The CDR3, as DNA: TGTGCCAGCAGTTACTCAGGCAGGGGTAGGGGCTACACCTTC. Residues: CASSYSGRGRGYTF. The chain links TRBV6-5 to TRBJ1-2; TRBD1 might be the D (6 bases). The CDR3 has 14 residues. The germline CDR1 and CDR2 sequences are MNHEY and SVGAGI. Trimming took off 0 bases at V and 8 bases at J, with 13 bases between the two ends.

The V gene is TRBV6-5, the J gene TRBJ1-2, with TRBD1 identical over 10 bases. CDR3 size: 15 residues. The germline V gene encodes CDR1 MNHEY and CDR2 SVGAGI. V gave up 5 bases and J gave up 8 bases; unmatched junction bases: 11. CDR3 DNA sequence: TGTGCCAGCAGTACCAGGGGACAGGGGCTTAGAGGCTACACCTTC. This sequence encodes CASSTRGQGLRGYTF.

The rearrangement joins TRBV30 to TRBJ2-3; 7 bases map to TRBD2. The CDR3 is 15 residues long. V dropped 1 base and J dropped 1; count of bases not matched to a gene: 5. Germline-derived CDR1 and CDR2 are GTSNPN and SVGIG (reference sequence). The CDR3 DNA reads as TGTGCCTGGAGTGGGGCTAGCGGTCGCACAGATACGCAGTATTTT. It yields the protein CAWSGASGRTDTQYF.

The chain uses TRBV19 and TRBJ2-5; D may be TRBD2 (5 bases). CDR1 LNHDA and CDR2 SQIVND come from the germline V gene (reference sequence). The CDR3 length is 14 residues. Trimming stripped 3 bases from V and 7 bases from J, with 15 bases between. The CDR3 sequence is CASSMGASVATQYF. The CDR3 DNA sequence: TGTGCCAGTAGTATGGGAGCCTCCGTTGCGACCCAGTACTTC. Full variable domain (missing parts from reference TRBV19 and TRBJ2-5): DGGITQSPKYLFRKEGQNVTLSCEQNLNHDAMYWYRQDPGQGLRLIYYSQIVNDFQKGDIAEGYSVSREKKESFPLTVTSAQKNPTAFYLCASSMGASVATQYFGPGTRLLVL.

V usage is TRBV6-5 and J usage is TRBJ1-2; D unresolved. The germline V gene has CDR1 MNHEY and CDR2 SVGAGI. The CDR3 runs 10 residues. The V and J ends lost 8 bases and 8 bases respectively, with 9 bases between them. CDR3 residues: CASGQRGYTF. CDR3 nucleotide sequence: TGTGCCAGCGGCCAACGGGGCTACACCTTC.

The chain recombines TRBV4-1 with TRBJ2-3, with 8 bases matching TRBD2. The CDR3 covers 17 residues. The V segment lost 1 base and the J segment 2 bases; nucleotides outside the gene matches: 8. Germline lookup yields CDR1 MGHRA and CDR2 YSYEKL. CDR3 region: CASSQVLRGRNTDTQYF. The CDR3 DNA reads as TGCGCCAGCAGCCAAGTTTTACGCGGGAGGAACACAGATACGCAGTATTTT.

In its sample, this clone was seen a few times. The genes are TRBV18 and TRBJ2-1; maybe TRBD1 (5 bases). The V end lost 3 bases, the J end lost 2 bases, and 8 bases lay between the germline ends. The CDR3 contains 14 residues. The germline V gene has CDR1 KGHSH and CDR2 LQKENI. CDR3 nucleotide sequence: TGTGCCAGCTCACCTATACAGGCCTACAATGAGCAGTTCTTC. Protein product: CASSPIQAYNEQFF.

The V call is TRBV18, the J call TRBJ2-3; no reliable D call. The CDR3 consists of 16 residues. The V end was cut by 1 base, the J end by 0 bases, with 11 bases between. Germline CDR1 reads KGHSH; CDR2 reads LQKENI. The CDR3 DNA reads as TGTGCCAGCTCACCACTGGGGAAAACTAGCACAGATACGCAGTATTTT. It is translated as CASSPLGKTSTDTQYF. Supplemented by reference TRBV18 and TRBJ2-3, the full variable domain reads NAGVMQNPRHLVRRRGQEARLRCSPMKGHSHVYWYRQLPEEGLKFMVYLQKENIIDESGMPKERFSAEFPKEGPSILRIQQVVRGDSAAYFCASSPLGKTSTDTQYFGPGTRLTVL.

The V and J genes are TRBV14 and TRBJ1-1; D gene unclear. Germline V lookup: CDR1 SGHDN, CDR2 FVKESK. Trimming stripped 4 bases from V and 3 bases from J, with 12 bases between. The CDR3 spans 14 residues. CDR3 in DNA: TGTGCCAGCAGCCGCCTGGGTAGGGACACTGAAGCTTTCTTT. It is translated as CASSRLGRDTEAFF.

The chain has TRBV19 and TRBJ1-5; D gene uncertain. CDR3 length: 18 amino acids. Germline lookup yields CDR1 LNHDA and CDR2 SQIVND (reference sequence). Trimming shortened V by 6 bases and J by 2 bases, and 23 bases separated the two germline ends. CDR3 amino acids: CASSPDARLLRGNQPQHF. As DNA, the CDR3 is TGTGCCAGTAGCCCGGACGCTCGGCTCTTGAGAGGCAATCAGCCCCAGCATTTT.

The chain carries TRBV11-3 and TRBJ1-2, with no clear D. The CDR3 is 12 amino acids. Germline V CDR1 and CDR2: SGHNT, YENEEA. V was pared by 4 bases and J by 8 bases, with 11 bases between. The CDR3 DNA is TGTGCCAGCAGCTCCGGTTCCGAGGGCTACACCTTC. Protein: CASSSGSEGYTF.